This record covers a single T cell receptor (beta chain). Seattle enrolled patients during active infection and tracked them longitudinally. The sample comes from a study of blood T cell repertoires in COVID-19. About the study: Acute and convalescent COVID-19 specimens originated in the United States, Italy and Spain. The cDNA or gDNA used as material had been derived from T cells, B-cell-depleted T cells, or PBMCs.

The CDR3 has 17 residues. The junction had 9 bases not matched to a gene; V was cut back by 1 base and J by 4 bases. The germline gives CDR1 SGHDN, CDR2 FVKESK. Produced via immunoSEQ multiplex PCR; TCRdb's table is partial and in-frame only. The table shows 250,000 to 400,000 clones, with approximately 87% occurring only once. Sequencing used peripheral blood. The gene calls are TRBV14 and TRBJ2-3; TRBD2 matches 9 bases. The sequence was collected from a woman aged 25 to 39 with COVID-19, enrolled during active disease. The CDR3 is CASSQADRGRASDTQYF. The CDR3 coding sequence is TGTGCCAGCAGCCAAGCCGACCGCGGGAGGGCCTCAGATACGCAGTATTTT.